The 14 T cell receptor beta chains below come from one sample, sequenced in a study of tumor-infiltrating lymphocytes in primary liver carcinoma. Both RNA and DNA were isolated together from about 20-30 mg of bulk tissue that had not been sorted. From 500 ng total RNA, TCR beta cDNA was generated with a primer in the constant region. Slightly modified ARM-PCR with three nested multiplex PCR rounds yielded TCR beta libraries. A C-beta reverse primer and TRBV1-TRBV30 forward primers served in each of the first two PCR rounds, at ten to eleven cycles apiece. In TCRdb, the multiplex PCR reads were re-called with MiXCR into one record per CDR3 protein. The sample shows tens of thousands of distinct CDR3 sequences, 71% of them seen only once. Specimen: liver tumor tissue from sampling region 5. Indicated subset: tumor region T5, tumor centre. These receptors were taken from a man between 35 and 55 years old with primary liver carcinoma and hepatitis B virus infection.

This clonotype was counted at least ten times. CDR3 residues: CASSQAGSSYNEQFF. In DNA form, the CDR3 reads TGTGCCAGCAGCCAAGCGGGAAGCTCCTACAATGAGCAGTTCTTC. The chain uses TRBV7-8 and TRBJ2-1; 7 nucleotides align to TRBD2. Germline V lookup: CDR1 SGHVS, CDR2 FQNEAQ. CDR3 length: 15 residues. Trimming at V came to 5 bases and at J to 0 bases, leaving 4 bases not matched to a gene.

The chain has TRBV2 and TRBJ1-5; D call uncertain. This CDR3 region has 14 residues. Germline V gene lookup returns CDR1 SNHLY and CDR2 FYNNEI. V dropped 2 bases and J dropped 0 bases, with 5 bases sitting between them. The CDR3, as DNA: TGTGCCAGCAGTGAAATGTATAGCAATCAGCCCCAGCATTTT. Protein: CASSEMYSNQPQHF. Full variable domain (rest looked up from reference TRBV2 and TRBJ1-5): EPEVTQTPSHQVTQMGQEVILRCVPISNHLYFYWYRQILGQKVEFLVSFYNNEISEKSEIFDDQFSVERPDGSNFTLKIRSTKLEDSAMYFCASSEMYSNQPQHFGDGTRLSIL.

A word on this clonotype: Sequence at one end of the junction differs from germline and may be a read error. V gene TRBV6-5 combines with J gene TRBJ2-7; 10 bases agree with TRBD1. Germline values: CDR1 MNHEY, CDR2 SVGAGI. This CDR3 is built from 14 residues. The CDR3 DNA reads TGTGGCAGCAGTCGGGACAGGGGAGATTATGAGCAGTACTTC. Amino acids: CGSSRDRGDYEQYF.

On this clonotype itself: This CDR3 fails to terminate in the conserved phenylalanine or tryptophan, so it likely reflects a read error. This chain joins TRBV24-1 and TRBJ2-2; D uncertain. There are 14 residues in the CDR3. Germline V lookup: CDR1 KGHDR, CDR2 SFDVKD. The CDR3 here is CTTSDPGPTGELFL. The CDR3 nucleotides are TGTACCACCAGTGACCCCGGGCCGACCGGGGAGCTGTTTTTA.

Notes on this clonotype: Without the conserved terminal phenylalanine or tryptophan, this CDR3 likely stems from a read error. The chain employs TRBV4-1 and TRBJ2-4; possible D gene TRBD1, 5 bases. Germline V CDR1 and CDR2: MGHRA, YSYEKL. This CDR3 comprises 19 residues. The CDR3 region is CASSQEPPQNEGAKIIQYV. The CDR3 DNA follows: TGCGCCAGCAGCCAAGAGCCCCCTCAAAACGAAGGGGCCAAAATCATTCAGTACGTC.

Ten or more counts support this clonotype. The chain has TRBV5-1 and TRBJ1-2; 7 positions match TRBD1. The length of the CDR3 is 13 residues. The trim removed 6 bases at V and 3 bases at J, leaving 5 bases unmatched. CDR1 is SGHRS, CDR2 YFSETQ, per germline. The CDR3 coding sequence is TGCGCCAGCAAAACAGGGGCGGACTATGGCTACACCTTC. Translated, it gives CASKTGADYGYTF.

This clonotype was seen a handful of times. The J gene is TRBJ1-2, the V gene TRBV20-1; D might be TRBD1 (5 bases). The V gene's germline CDR1 is DFQATT and CDR2 SNEGSKA (reference sequence). Trimming stripped 1 base from V and 4 bases from J, with 19 bases between. This CDR3 has 16 amino acids. For the CDR3, the DNA is TGCAGTGCTAGAGGGGTTGGTCAGGGATCCCTCTATGGCTACACCTTC. Translating it yields CSARGVGQGSLYGYTF.

With regard to this clonotype: A read error may account for a junction end that differs from germline. V gene TRBV11-2 combines with J gene TRBJ2-1, with D hard to call. The CDR3 consists of 12 residues. Germline-derived CDR1 and CDR2 are SGHAT and FQNNGV. Written as DNA, the CDR3 is TGTGCCAGCAGCCCACTGGGGAATGAACAGTTCTTC. Translation gives CASSPLGNEQFF.

A word on this clonotype: The junction does not match germline at one end; this may be a read error. The chain combines TRBV6-6 with TRBJ2-1, with 16 positions matching TRBD2. This CDR3 is 18 amino acids long. CDR1 and CDR2 (germline): MNHNY, SVGAGI (reference sequence). The CDR3 bases are TGTGTCAGCATCGAGGGACTAGCGGGAGGGCCGATTTACAATGAGCAGTTTTTC. It specifies CVSIEGLAGGPIYNEQFF.

As to this clonotype: It may be a read error: a sequence one base away is much more abundant. J is TRBJ2-3 and V is TRBV30; TRBD2 aligns across 7 bases. Germline V CDR1 and CDR2: GTSNPN, SVGIG (reference sequence). J lost 0 bases, V lost 5 bases, and 11 bases had no gene match. This CDR3 region has 16 residues. CDR3 nucleotide sequence: TGTGCCTGGGAGGGATGGCTAGCGGCTAGCACAGATACGCAGTATTTT. Residues: CAWEGWLAASTDTQYF.

J is TRBJ2-3 and V is TRBV30; tentative D call: TRBD2 (7 bases). The germline V gene has CDR1 GTSNPN and CDR2 SVGIG (reference sequence). The V end was cut by 0 bases, the J end by 5 bases, with 12 bases between. This CDR3 is 14 amino acids long. CDR3 protein: CAWSVRGGVDTQYF. The CDR3 nucleotides are TGTGCCTGGAGTGTTAGAGGGGGGGTAGATACGCAGTATTTT.

About this clonotype itself: Germline and junction disagree at one end, which may indicate a read error. The chain uses TRBV6-5 and TRBJ2-7; 7 bases are a match to TRBD2. The germline V gene has CDR1 MNHEY and CDR2 SVGAGI. This CDR3 has 16 amino acids. The CDR3 DNA reads as TGTGCCAGCAGTCCATGGGCGGGGGACCGCCCCTATGAGCAGTACTTC. Its protein product is CASSPWAGDRPYEQYF.

As for this clonotype: One end of the junction does not line up with germline, which may come from a read error. The gene calls are TRBV4-1 and TRBJ2-7; a weak D match, TRBD2 (6 bases). Germline values: CDR1 MGHRA, CDR2 YSYEKL. The CDR3 spans 16 residues. The CDR3 is CAGSQERAGSSYEQYF. CDR3 in DNA: TGCGCCGGCAGCCAAGAGAGGGCGGGAAGTAGCTACGAGCAGTACTTC.

This clonotype was found many times. The chain is built from TRBV6-5 and TRBJ1-6; TRBD1 agrees at 7 bases. This CDR3 comprises 15 residues. The germline V gene encodes CDR1 MNHEY and CDR2 SVGAGI. Trimming removed 6 bases from V and 6 bases from J; junction bases left unmatched: 8. The CDR3 loop is CASRDHRGGNSPLHF. CDR3 nucleotides: TGTGCCAGCAGGGATCACAGGGGAGGTAATTCACCCCTCCACTTT.